The rows below give T cell receptor beta chains drawn from one sample of a study of beta chain features in type 1 diabetes. Method: immunoSEQ multiplex PCR; TCRdb's copy keeps in-frame clones and lacks some. The sample lists a few hundred thousand clones, approximately 15% occurring once. Sequencing was done on a sample of naive CD4+ T cells from blood. Source of these receptors: a man between 25 and 39 years old in good health. The CDR3 runs from the conserved cysteine through the conserved F or W. Each record gives: V gene, J gene, D gene, CDR3 length, clone size, CDR3 protein, CDR3 DNA. The D gene is left open where the match is weak. Some rows have no size entry. The others give once, few or many, or a class for an expanded clone.

TRBV4-3	TRBJ1-2	-	17	-	CASSQDLGVLANYGYTF	TGCGCCAGCAGCCAAGATTTGGGGGTCTTAGCTAACTATGGCTACACCTTC
TRBV5-1	TRBJ1-4	-	13	few	CASSALKGEKLFF	TGCGCCAGCAGCGCCCTGAAGGGGGAAAAACTGTTTTTT
TRBV7-2	TRBJ1-5	-	12	-	CASSLDSQPQHF	TGTGCCAGCAGCTTAGATAGTCAGCCCCAGCATTTT
TRBV19	TRBJ2-6	-	13	few	CASRVAGANVLTF	TGTGCCAGCAGGGTGGCAGGGGCCAACGTCCTGACTTTC
TRBV9	TRBJ2-1	TRBD2	15	few	CASSAIAGLALEQFF	TGTGCCAGCAGCGCAATTGCCGGACTAGCTCTTGAGCAGTTCTTC
TRBV7-6	TRBJ2-5	TRBD1	17	-	CASSPRWRTGQRETQYF	TGTGCCAGCAGCCCCCGGTGGAGGACAGGGCAAAGGGAGACCCAGTACTTC
TRBV27	TRBJ2-1	-	15	few	CASSPQGYSYNEQFF	TGTGCCAGCAGTCCACAGGGTTACTCTTACAATGAGCAGTTCTTC
TRBV7-2	TRBJ2-1	-	14	-	CASSFLGPDNEQFF	TGTGCCAGCAGCTTTTTAGGGCCCGACAATGAGCAGTTCTTC
TRBV7-3	TRBJ2-1	TRBD2	14	-	CATASSGIGDEQFF	TGTGCCACCGCCTCTAGCGGGATTGGCGATGAGCAGTTCTTC
TRBV6-5	TRBJ2-1	-	15	few	CASGLFGRNYNEQFF	TGTGCCAGCGGACTGTTCGGACGAAACTACAATGAGCAGTTCTTC
TRBV5-4	TRBJ2-3	-	12	-	CASGEVTDTQYF	TGTGCCAGCGGTGAAGTCACAGATACGCAGTATTTT
TRBV4-3	TRBJ2-5	TRBD2	18	few	CASSQEALAGARRETQYF	TGCGCCAGCAGCCAAGAAGCACTAGCGGGGGCAAGGCGGGAGACCCAGTACTTC
TRBV29-1	TRBJ1-1	-	11	many	CSYGQNTEAFF	TGCAGCTATGGACAGAACACTGAAGCTTTCTTT
TRBV9	TRBJ2-1	-	13	-	CASSVGEHNEQFF	TGTGCCAGCAGCGTAGGGGAGCACAATGAGCAGTTCTTC
TRBV30	TRBJ1-2	-	11	few	CASARGGGYTF	TGTGCCTCGGCGAGAGGGGGTGGCTACACCTTC
TRBV13	TRBJ1-2	-	12	few	CASSLYEYGYTF	TGTGCCAGCAGCTTATACGAATATGGCTACACCTTC
TRBV9	TRBJ2-5	TRBD2	16	-	CASSVRGGGLEETQYF	TGTGCCAGCAGCGTAAGGGGCGGGGGACTAGAAGAGACCCAGTACTTC
TRBV5-1	TRBJ2-5	-	12	few	CASSLASETQYF	TGCGCCAGCAGCTTGGCGTCCGAGACCCAGTACTTC
TRBV29-1	TRBJ1-4	TRBD1	15	few	CSVVGTGGRSEKLFF	TGCAGCGTTGTTGGGACAGGCGGTCGTAGTGAAAAACTGTTTTTT
TRBV29-1	TRBJ1-3	-	13	-	CSGGPGVGNTIYF	TGCAGCGGCGGCCCCGGGGTTGGAAACACCATATATTTT
TRBV4-1	TRBJ1-1	-	16	few	CASSQESFGQSTEAFF	TGCGCCAGCAGCCAAGAATCGTTTGGGCAGAGCACTGAAGCTTTCTTT
TRBV25-1	TRBJ1-6	-	14	few	CASSEYLVGSPLHF	TGTGCCAGCAGTGAATATCTCGTGGGATCACCCCTCCACTTT
TRBV2	TRBJ2-1	-	14	few	CASSDQGFVYEQFF	TGTGCCAGCAGTGATCAGGGCTTCGTTTATGAGCAGTTCTTC
TRBV29-1	TRBJ2-3	-	13	many	CSVVIPGVVTQYF	TGCAGCGTTGTAATTCCTGGGGTTGTTACGCAGTATTTT
TRBV2	TRBJ2-3	TRBD1	15	-	CASREDRVGTDTQYF	TGTGCCAGCAGAGAGGACAGGGTCGGCACAGATACGCAGTATTTT
TRBV4-3	TRBJ2-1	-	12	few	CASSQDGDEQFF	TGCGCCAGCAGCCAAGATGGGGATGAGCAGTTCTTC
TRBV9	TRBJ1-1	-	15	-	CASSVAGGPNTEAFF	TGTGCCAGCAGCGTGGCCGGGGGCCCGAACACTGAAGCTTTCTTT
TRBV6-4	TRBJ2-1	-	13	-	CAGNRGDIDEQFF	TGTGCCGGCAATCGGGGTGACATTGATGAGCAGTTCTTC
TRBV2	TRBJ1-5	TRBD1	12	-	CASRTGHQPQHF	TGTGCCAGTCGGACAGGTCATCAACCCCAGCATTTT
TRBV7-2	TRBJ2-5	-	15	few	CASSANTLGPETQYF	TGTGCCAGCAGCGCCAACACCCTCGGCCCAGAGACCCAGTACTTC
TRBV10-1	TRBJ2-5	-	15	-	CASSESMGSQETQYF	TGCGCCAGCAGTGAGTCGATGGGGAGTCAGGAGACCCAGTACTTC
TRBV4-3	TRBJ1-2	-	15	few	CASSQELRRSYGYTF	TGCGCCAGCAGCCAAGAGCTCAGACGAAGCTATGGCTACACCTTC
TRBV7-2	TRBJ1-2	-	14	-	CASSLGSGVEGYTF	TGTGCCAGCAGCTTAGGGTCAGGGGTTGAAGGCTACACCTTC
TRBV9	TRBJ2-3	-	16	few	CASSPRLRRGTDTQYF	TGTGCCAGCAGCCCCCGACTGAGGCGGGGCACAGATACGCAGTATTTT
TRBV5-4	TRBJ2-5	TRBD1	14	few	CASSQPDREETQYF	TGTGCCAGCAGCCAACCCGACAGGGAAGAGACCCAGTACTTC
TRBV5-4	TRBJ2-3	-	14	-	CASSPGGGTDTQYF	TGTGCCAGCAGCCCTGGGGGCGGGACAGATACGCAGTATTTT
TRBV18	TRBJ2-5	-	15	-	CASSPFIQGRETQYF	TGTGCCAGCTCACCATTCATACAGGGCCGGGAGACCCAGTACTTC
TRBV9	TRBJ2-5	TRBD2	17	-	CASSVAPLAGVLKTQYF	TGTGCCAGCAGCGTAGCCCCTCTAGCGGGAGTGCTCAAGACCCAGTACTTC
TRBV2	TRBJ2-3	TRBD1	15	few	CASSGDRVLADTQYF	TGTGCCAGCAGTGGGGACAGGGTTTTAGCAGATACGCAGTATTTT
TRBV29-1	TRBJ2-3	-	12	few	CSVVRESDTQYF	TGCAGCGTTGTCCGGGAGTCAGATACGCAGTATTTT
TRBV11-3	TRBJ2-1	TRBD1	14	-	CASAPRTGGNEQFF	TGTGCCAGCGCGCCTAGGACAGGGGGGAATGAGCAGTTCTTC
TRBV14	TRBJ2-1	-	16	-	CASSQDRGPSYNEQFF	TGTGCCAGCAGCCAAGACAGGGGACCCTCCTACAATGAGCAGTTCTTC